These T cell receptor beta chains were read from a single sample in a study of T cell repertoires in cytomegalovirus infection. In TCRdb, the reads were re-called with MiXCR into one record per CDR3 protein. In the table there are 570,000 or so distinct CDR3 sequences, 40% of which are singletons. The antigens of these receptors remain unknown. The sample in question was cultured PBMCs, obtained from culture after CMV antigen stimulation. Receptors originate from a human donor in good health (CMV status not recorded). Some clones in this sample may be carry-over from other donors' samples. Both conserved end residues are part of each CDR3. D genes are given only for firm matches. Part of the rows lack a size; the others show once, few, many or a class for expanded clones.

TRBJ2-3,NA,TRBV7-9,few,CASSFIGGRKDTDTQYF,TGTGCCAGCAGCTTTATCGGGGGGCGAAAAGACACAGATACGCAGTATTTT
TRBJ2-7,NA,TRBV6-1,NA,CASITGSGSEQYF,TGTGCCAGCATTACCGGATCCGGTAGCGAGCAGTACTTC
TRBJ2-4,NA,TRBV7-8,NA,CASSPRIAKNIQYF,TGTGCCAGCAGCCCTCGGATAGCCAAAAACATTCAGTACTTC
TRBJ2-1,TRBD1,TRBV19,many,CASSIRDRDNEQFF,TGTGCCAGTAGTATCCGGGACAGGGACAATGAGCAGTTCTTC
TRBJ2-7,TRBD1,TRBV6-1,NA,CASRGTGPYDQYF,TGTGCCAGCAGAGGGACAGGTCCATACGACCAGTACTTC
TRBJ2-6,NA,TRBV12-3/TRBV12-4,NA,CASSLGVVGGANVLTF,TGTGCCAGCAGTTTAGGGGTGGTGGGTGGGGCCAACGTCCTGACTTTC
TRBJ1-5,TRBD1,TRBV6-1,NA,CASRRRGGSDQPQHF,TGTGCCAGCAGACGCCGAGGGGGCTCAGATCAGCCCCAGCATTTT
TRBJ1-5,NA,TRBV7-2,many,CASSLVGTGSQPQHF,TGTGCCAGCAGCTTAGTGGGGACGGGCAGTCAGCCCCAGCATTTT
TRBJ1-2,TRBD1,TRBV23-1,once,CASTGTGLRCDYGYTF,TGCGCCAGCACCGGGACAGGACTGAGATGTGACTATGGCTACACCTTC
TRBJ2-7,TRBD1,TRBV7-8,few,CASSFRTGGKGLEQYF,TGTGCCAGCAGCTTCCGGACAGGGGGAAAGGGGCTCGAGCAGTACTTC
TRBJ2-5,NA,TRBV5-4,NA,CASSLGGGRDQTQYF,TGTGCCAGCAGCTTGGGTGGGGGACGCGACCAGACCCAGTACTTC
TRBJ2-2,NA,TRBV6-2/TRBV6-3,NA,CASSYQGSGELFF,TGTGCCAGCAGTTACCAGGGGTCCGGGGAGCTGTTTTTT
TRBJ2-1,TRBD2,TRBV28,NA,CASTPGGGHDEQFF,TGTGCCAGCACCCCGGGCGGGGGTCATGATGAGCAGTTCTTC
TRBJ2-3,NA,TRBV7-2,NA,CASSLPGLADTQYF,TGTGCCAGCAGCTTACCGGGTTTGGCAGATACGCAGTATTTT
TRBJ1-5,TRBD1,TRBV6-5,few,CASSYSNSGQGRGAPQHF,TGTGCCAGCAGTTACTCGAATTCCGGACAGGGGCGAGGGGCGCCCCAGCATTTT
TRBJ1-5,TRBD1,TRBV28,NA,CASSLGDRVYQPQHF,TGTGCCAGCAGTTTGGGGGACAGGGTATATCAGCCCCAGCATTTT
TRBJ2-2,NA,TRBV10-3,NA,CAISEIKVGPLNTGELFF,TGTGCCATCAGTGAGATAAAGGTGGGACCCTTGAACACCGGGGAGCTGTTTTTT
TRBJ2-7,TRBD2,TRBV7-2,few,CASSLSNRAGGGISSYEQYF,TGTGCCAGCAGCTTAAGCAACCGAGCGGGAGGCGGGATTAGCTCCTACGAGCAGTACTTC
TRBJ2-7,NA,TRBV20-1,NA,CSATPAGRYEQYF,TGCAGTGCCACCCCGGCCGGGCGCTACGAGCAGTACTTC
TRBJ1-2,NA,TRBV24-1,NA,CATSDPRGNYGYTF,TGTGCCACCAGTGATCCCCGGGGAAACTATGGCTACACCTTC
TRBJ2-5,TRBD2,TRBV4-2,few,CASSQVLAGGAETQYF,TGTGCCAGCAGCCAAGTCCTAGCGGGGGGTGCGGAGACCCAGTACTTC
TRBJ2-7,TRBD1,TRBV12-3/TRBV12-4,few,CASSPSGQPYEQYF,TGTGCCAGCAGTCCATCGGGACAGCCCTACGAGCAGTACTTC
TRBJ2-1,NA,TRBV20-1,few,CSPVDPGEVDEQFF,TGCAGCCCAGTGGACCCCGGGGAGGTGGATGAGCAGTTCTTC
TRBJ2-4,NA,TRBV7-6,NA,CASSDSGNIQYF,TGTGCCAGCAGCGATTCTGGGAACATTCAGTACTTC
TRBJ2-3,NA,TRBV7-2,NA,CASSLGASSDTQYF,TGTGCCAGCAGCTTAGGAGCTAGCTCAGATACGCAGTATTTT
TRBJ1-2,NA,TRBV7-6,few,CASSQDGSYGYTF,TGTGCCAGCAGCCAGGACGGGAGCTATGGCTACACCTTC
TRBJ2-5,NA,TRBV12-3/TRBV12-4,NA,CASSLNNAETQYF,TGTGCCAGCAGTTTAAACAATGCGGAGACCCAGTACTTC
TRBJ2-7,NA,TRBV19,NA,CASSIGALSYEQYF,TGTGCCAGTAGTATTGGTGCTCTCTCCTACGAGCAGTACTTC
TRBJ2-7,NA,TRBV4-3,NA,CASSQEGPGRLLSYEQYF,TGCGCCAGCAGCCAAGAGGGCCCCGGCCGGCTGCTCTCCTACGAGCAGTACTTC
TRBJ2-7,TRBD2,TRBV20-1,NA,CSAREGTSGGAYEQYF,TGCAGTGCTAGAGAGGGGACTAGCGGGGGGGCCTACGAGCAGTACTTC
TRBJ2-1,TRBD2,TRBV7-4,NA,CATTLAGSHEYNEQFF,TGTGCCACCACCCTAGCGGGATCCCACGAGTACAATGAGCAGTTCTTC
TRBJ2-1,TRBD2,TRBV7-2,NA,CASSLDPGGYVQFF,TGTGCCAGCAGCTTAGACCCGGGAGGGTACGTGCAGTTCTTC
TRBJ2-2,TRBD2,TRBV4-2,NA,CASSQGLALNTGELFF,TGTGCCAGCAGCCAGGGACTAGCACTGAACACCGGGGAGCTGTTTTTT
TRBJ2-7,NA,TRBV4-2,once,CASSQNPMGSYEQYF,TGTGCCAGCAGCCAAAACCCAATGGGCAGCTACGAGCAGTACTTC
TRBJ1-2,NA,TRBV6-2/TRBV6-3,NA,CASSRSHDRNGYTF,TGTGCCAGCAGTCGCTCCCACGACAGGAATGGCTACACCTTC
TRBJ1-2,TRBD1,TRBV20-1,NA,CRSGTGDVNNYGYTF,TGCAGATCGGGGACAGGGGACGTAAATAACTATGGCTACACCTTC
TRBJ2-5,TRBD2,TRBV5-4,once,CASSLEAGGEETQYF,TGTGCCAGCAGCTTGGAAGCGGGAGGTGAAGAGACCCAGTACTTC
TRBJ2-5,NA,TRBV7-9,few,CASSFVGEETQYF,TGTGCCAGCAGCTTCGTGGGGGAAGAGACCCAGTACTTC
TRBJ2-2,NA,TRBV28,NA,CASSEYNRANTGELFF,TGTGCCAGCAGTGAGTACAACCGGGCCAACACCGGGGAGCTGTTTTTT
TRBJ2-7,NA,TRBV7-2,few,CASSFTRIEQYF,TGTGCCAGCAGCTTTACCCGAATCGAGCAGTACTTC
TRBJ2-1,TRBD2,TRBV12-3/TRBV12-4,many,CASSSGLASSSYNEQFF,TGTGCCAGCAGCTCCGGACTAGCTAGCTCCTCCTACAATGAGCAGTTCTTC
TRBJ2-7,TRBD1,TRBV20-1,NA,CSASPMTGTDYEQYF,TGCAGTGCTAGCCCGATGACAGGGACCGACTACGAGCAGTACTTC
TRBJ1-1,NA,TRBV7-9,NA,CASSLQGPMNTEAFF,TGTGCCAGCAGCTTACAGGGTCCGATGAACACTGAAGCTTTCTTT
TRBJ2-2,NA,TRBV6-2/TRBV6-3,few,CASRFLTGNTGELFF,TGTGCCAGCAGATTCCTGACAGGAAACACCGGGGAGCTGTTTTTT
TRBJ2-1,TRBD2,TRBV20-1,NA,CSARDTASGRAGNEQFF,TGCAGTGCTAGAGATACGGCTAGCGGGAGGGCCGGCAATGAGCAGTTCTTC
TRBJ2-6,TRBD1,TRBV19,NA,CARDRGAGANVLTF,TGTGCCAGGGACAGGGGAGCTGGGGCCAACGTCCTGACTTTC
TRBJ2-1,TRBD2,TRBV6-1,few,CASKLAGVSNEQFF,TGTGCCAGCAAGCTAGCGGGAGTTAGTAATGAGCAGTTCTTC
TRBJ2-5,TRBD1,TRBV7-9,few,CASSLGSHRGETQYF,TGTGCCAGCAGCTTAGGATCGCACAGGGGAGAGACCCAGTACTTC
TRBJ1-1,NA,TRBV7-9,NA,CASSPKGGGMTEAFF,TGTGCCAGCAGCCCAAAAGGAGGGGGTATGACTGAAGCTTTCTTT
TRBJ2-1,TRBD1,TRBV7-8,NA,CASSPHRGKYNEQFF,TGTGCCAGCAGCCCCCACAGGGGGAAGTACAATGAGCAGTTCTTC